Presented here are 3 T cell receptor beta chains from one specimen sequenced in a study of shared clonotypes between healthy human individuals. Only in-frame clones appear in the TCRdb table, and some are missing; sequencing was by immunoSEQ multiplex PCR. The sample includes about 2 million clones, 85% to 95% of them seen just once. Sequenced input: naive CD4+ T cells sorted from blood. The subset denotes: CD45RA+ positively selected. All receptors derive from a young man in good health.

The chain recombines TRBV10-2 with TRBJ1-1, with D maybe TRBD1 (6 bases). CDR3 length equals 13 residues. Trimming pared 10 bases from V and 7 bases from J, leaving 19 bases between. Germline V CDR1 and CDR2: WSHSY, SAAADI. This CDR3 reads CATRQAGNGEAFF. In DNA form, the CDR3 reads TGCGCCACCAGACAGGCGGGGAACGGTGAAGCTTTCTTT.

The CDR3 is CASSPGRGLEQYF. The DNA of the CDR3 is TGTGCCAGCAGCCCGGGGAGGGGTCTCGAGCAGTACTTC. This chain joins TRBV11-2 and TRBJ2-7; 7 bases agree with TRBD2. Germline V CDR1 and CDR2: SGHAT, FQNNGV. The CDR3 extends over 13 amino acids. V shed 5 bases and J 6 bases; nucleotides not matched to a gene: 7. The variable domain in full, completed from reference TRBV11-2 and TRBJ2-7, reads EAGVAQSPRYKIIEKRQSVAFWCNPISGHATLYWYQQILGQGPKLLIQFQNNGVVDDSQLPKDRFSAERLKGVDSTLKIQPAKLEDSAVYLCASSPGRGLEQYFGPGTRLTVT.

J is TRBJ2-3 and V is TRBV5-4; tentatively, D is TRBD1 or TRBD2 (5 bases each). Trimming took off 4 bases at V and 2 bases at J, with 11 bases between the two ends. The CDR3 is 14 amino acids. CDR1 is SGHNT and CDR2 is YYREEE in the germline V gene (reference sequence). The CDR3 bases are TGTGCCAGCAGCGCCGGGGCCAACACAGATACGCAGTATTTT. It is translated as CASSAGANTDTQYF.